These 19 T cell receptor beta chains share one sample of origin, sequenced in a study of neurological immune-mediated disorders. MiXCR, applied by TCRdb to the 5' RACE reads, yields one record per CDR3 protein. The table includes some 30,000 distinct CDR3 sequences, approximately 5.3% detected once. The sequenced sample consisted of CD4+ T cells from blood. The receptors were sampled from a woman aged 50 to 60 in good health.

The table lists this clonotype with many counts. The V and J genes are TRBV4-1 and TRBJ2-1, with 7 bases that match TRBD1. The CDR3 sequence is 13 residues long. Losses at the gene ends were 0 bases for V and 12 bases for J; bases not matched to a gene: 5. In germline, CDR1 is MGHRA, CDR2 YSYEKL. The CDR3 loop reads CASSQELQGPQFF. CDR3 bases: TGCGCCAGCAGCCAAGAATTACAGGGGCCGCAGTTCTTC.

This clonotype was detected ten times or more. The chain couples TRBV11-2 to TRBJ1-2; D is undetermined. The V end was cut by 3 bases, the J end by 3 bases, with 8 bases between. There are 13 residues in the CDR3. In germline, CDR1 is SGHAT, CDR2 FQNNGV. This chain's CDR3 is CASSLSQDYGYTF. CDR3 DNA: TGTGCCAGCAGCTTGTCACAAGACTATGGCTACACCTTC.

This clonotype was counted many times. The gene calls are TRBV15 and TRBJ1-5, with D possibly TRBD1 on 6 matching bases. V was pared by 0 bases and J by 6 bases, with 18 bases between. The CDR3 covers 17 residues. From germline, CDR1 is LNHNV and CDR2 YYDKDF (reference sequence). CDR3 loop: CATSRDLGGQVGQPQHF. The CDR3 DNA reads TGTGCCACCAGCAGAGACCTCGGGGGGCAGGTCGGTCAGCCCCAGCATTTT.

This clonotype appeared many times. The V and J genes are TRBV6-1 and TRBJ2-7; D gene ambiguous. Germline-derived CDR1 and CDR2 are MNHNS and SASEGT. There are 11 residues in the CDR3. The germline V and J ends were trimmed by 6 bases and 7 bases, with 10 bases remaining between them. The DNA of the CDR3 is TGTGCCAGCAGCGAGACCCGAGAGCAGTACTTC. It yields the protein CASSETREQYF.

Ten or more counts support this clonotype. The chain combines TRBV29-1 with TRBJ2-1, with a tentative D call TRBD1 (5 bases). From germline, CDR1 is SQVTM and CDR2 ANQGSEA. The CDR3 is 13 amino acids. V shed 7 bases and J shed 9 bases, with 19 bases lying between them. Here the CDR3 reads CSALYGANREQFF. Written as DNA, the CDR3 is TGCAGCGCCCTTTATGGGGCGAACCGTGAGCAGTTCTTC.

In this sample, this clonotype turned up many times. The chain has TRBV7-2 and TRBJ1-5, with 8 bases that match TRBD1. Germline V gives CDR1 SGHTA, CDR2 FQGNSA. The CDR3 is 15 amino acids. After removal of 2 bases from V and 7 bases from J, the junction contained 7 bases not matched to a gene. The CDR3 DNA is TGTGCCAGCAGCTTAATGGCTGGGACAGGCCAGCCCCAGCATTTT. Residues: CASSLMAGTGQPQHF.

The table lists this clonotype with many counts. The chain is built from TRBV7-9 and TRBJ2-3; possibly TRBD1 or TRBD2 for D (5 bases each). Looked up from germline, CDR1 is SEHNR and CDR2 is FQNEAQ (reference sequence). Trimming left V 4 bases short and J 7 bases short, with 9 bases between. The CDR3 is 12 amino acids. CDR3 protein: CASSSRGHTQYF. In DNA, the CDR3 is TGTGCCAGCAGCTCCCGGGGACATACGCAGTATTTT.

This clonotype has ten or more counts. V is TRBV5-1 and J is TRBJ2-3; the D gene is possibly TRBD2 (6 bases). The V end lost 4 bases, the J end lost 7 bases, and 22 bases lay between the germline ends. Per germline, CDR1 SGHRS and CDR2 YFSETQ. The CDR3 totals 16 residues. The CDR3 region has the DNA TGCGCCAGCAGCACACGGTCCGGGACTTCGGGTCATACGCAGTATTTT. Protein: CASSTRSGTSGHTQYF.

This clonotype was seen ten or more times. The chain joins TRBV11-2 to TRBJ1-2; 8 bases are a match to TRBD1. The length of the CDR3 is 15 residues. Germline loops: CDR1 SGHAT, CDR2 FQNNGV. Germline trimming cut 10 bases from V and 2 bases from J; bases unmatched to any gene: 12. The CDR3 bases are TGTGCCACCCACGAGCCTTCAGGGGGCAACTATGGCTACACCTTC. Translation gives CATHEPSGGNYGYTF. The entire variable domain, with the rest obtained from reference TRBV11-2 and TRBJ1-2, is as follows: EAGVAQSPRYKIIEKRQSVAFWCNPISGHATLYWYQQILGQGPKLLIQFQNNGVVDDSQLPKDRFSAERLKGVDSTLKIQPAKLEDSAVYLCATHEPSGGNYGYTFGSGTRLTVV.

This clonotype was counted many times. The rearrangement uses TRBV27 and TRBJ1-1, with no clear D. The V end lost 6 bases, the J end lost 3 bases, and 11 bases lay between the germline ends. Germline V CDR1 and CDR2: MNHEY, SMNVEV (reference sequence). This CDR3 comprises 13 residues. CDR3 sequence reads: CASRHTWDTEAFF. CDR3 DNA: TGTGCCAGCAGGCATACATGGGACACTGAAGCTTTCTTT.

The rearrangement links TRBV28 to TRBJ2-3; the D gene is possibly TRBD1 (5 bases). The CDR3 extends over 15 amino acids. Germline V gene data show CDR1 as MDHEN and CDR2 as SYDVKM. The CDR3 DNA sequence: TGTTACAGCACTGCCCTCCATGGGGCCCCAGATACGCAGTATTTT. This codes for CYSTALHGAPDTQYF.

In its sample, this clonotype was seen many times. The rearrangement links TRBV7-2 to TRBJ2-1, with a tentative D call TRBD1 (6 bases). Per germline, CDR1 SGHTA and CDR2 FQGNSA. This CDR3 is 16 amino acids long. Trimming took off 2 bases at V and 4 bases at J, with 15 bases between the two ends. In DNA form, the CDR3 reads TGTGCCAGCAGCTTAAAGGTTGACAGGCATTACAATGAGCAGTTCTTC. Its protein product is CASSLKVDRHYNEQFF.

In regard to this clonotype: A read error may produce the germline difference seen at one junction end. The chain is built from TRBV28 and TRBJ2-7; D possibly uses TRBD1 or TRBD2 (5 bases each). The germline CDR1 and CDR2 sequences are MDHEN and SYDVKM. The CDR3 runs to 15 residues. The CDR3 reads CASSPSTGTHGARRF. DNA for the CDR3: TGTGCCAGCAGTCCGTCTACGGGGACCCACGGGGCTCGCCGATTC.

This clonotype was counted at least ten times. This rearrangement joins TRBV7-2 to TRBJ1-1; D perhaps matches TRBD1 (6 bases). CDR3 length: 15 residues. Trimming left V 2 bases short and J 10 bases short, with 20 bases between. Germline CDR1 and CDR2: SGHTA and FQGNSA. CDR3 sequence reads: CASSLSVQGSKAAFF. The CDR3 DNA is TGTGCCAGCAGCTTATCGGTACAGGGAAGCAAAGCAGCTTTCTTT.

This clonotype was seen repeatedly, ten times or more. For the CDR3, the DNA is TGTGCCACCAGCAGTAAACCGGGACGGAACACCGGGGAGCTGTTTTTT. The encoded protein is CATSSKPGRNTGELFF. The chain has TRBV15 and TRBJ2-2; D tentatively fits TRBD1 or TRBD2 (5 bases each). Trimming took off 3 bases at V and 1 base at J, with 12 bases between the two ends. The CDR3 spans 16 residues. CDR1 is LNHNV, CDR2 YYDKDF, per germline (reference sequence).

This clonotype was seen at least ten times. This rearrangement joins TRBV15 to TRBJ2-1, with D possibly being TRBD1 (5 bases). The V gene's germline CDR1 is LNHNV and CDR2 YYDKDF (reference sequence). With 5 bases removed from V and 12 bases from J, the gap between germline ends came to 23 bases. This CDR3 has 15 amino acids. CDR3 bases: TGTGCCACCAGCCCCGATGGTGGGCAGGGCATAGGGCAGTTCTTC. Protein product: CATSPDGGQGIGQFF.

This clonotype showed up many times. V and J are TRBV5-1 and TRBJ2-2; 10 bases map to TRBD1. Trimming cost V 3 bases and J 4 bases; bases outside gene matches: 6. Germline-derived CDR1 and CDR2 are SGHRS and YFSETQ. This CDR3 comprises 16 residues. CDR3 bases: TGCGCCAGCAGCTCCAGGACAGGGGGAAGCACCGGGGAGCTGTTTTTT. It is translated as CASSSRTGGSTGELFF.

This clonotype has a count of ten or more. This chain uses TRBV6-5 with TRBJ2-1; 7 bases match TRBD1. J was trimmed by 0 bases and V by 8 bases; bases with no gene match: 7. The CDR3 sequence is 15 residues long. Germline CDR1 and CDR2: MNHEY and SVGAGI. The DNA of the CDR3 is TGTGCCAGCGGGCCGACAGGGAACTCCTACAATGAGCAGTTCTTC. It is translated as CASGPTGNSYNEQFF.

The chain is built from TRBV24-1 and TRBJ2-3; the match to TRBD2 covers 7 bases. V lost 3 bases, J lost 4 bases, and 9 bases stayed unmatched. This CDR3 spans 16 amino acids. Germline V lookup: CDR1 KGHDR, CDR2 SFDVKD. In DNA form, the CDR3 reads TGTGCCACCAGTGATCCTGAGCGGCTAGCGGCAGATACGCAGTATTTT. This codes for CATSDPERLAADTQYF.